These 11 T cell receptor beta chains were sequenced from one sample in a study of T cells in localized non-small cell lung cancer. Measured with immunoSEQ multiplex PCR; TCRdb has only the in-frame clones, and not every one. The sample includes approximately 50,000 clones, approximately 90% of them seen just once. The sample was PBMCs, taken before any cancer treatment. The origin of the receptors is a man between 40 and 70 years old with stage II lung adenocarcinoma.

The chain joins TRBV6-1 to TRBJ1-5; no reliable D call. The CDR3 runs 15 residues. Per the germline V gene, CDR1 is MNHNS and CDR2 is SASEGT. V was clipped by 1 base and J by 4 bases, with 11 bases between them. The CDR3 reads CASSEDGMGNQPQHF. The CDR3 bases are TGTGCCAGCAGTGAAGATGGGATGGGGAATCAGCCCCAGCATTTT.

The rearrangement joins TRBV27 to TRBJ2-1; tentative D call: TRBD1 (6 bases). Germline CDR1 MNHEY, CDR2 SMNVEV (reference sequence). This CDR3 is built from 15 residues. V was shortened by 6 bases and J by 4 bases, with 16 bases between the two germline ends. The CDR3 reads CASSGDRPTYNEQFF. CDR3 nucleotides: TGTGCCAGCAGCGGCGACAGGCCGACGTACAATGAGCAGTTCTTC.

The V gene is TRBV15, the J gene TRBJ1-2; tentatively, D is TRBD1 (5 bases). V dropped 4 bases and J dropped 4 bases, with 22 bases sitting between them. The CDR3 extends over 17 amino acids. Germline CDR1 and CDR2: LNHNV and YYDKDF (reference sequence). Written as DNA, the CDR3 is TGTGCCACCAGCACCCCGTTCCCGGCAGGGCCAAGCTATGGCTACACCTTC. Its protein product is CATSTPFPAGPSYGYTF.

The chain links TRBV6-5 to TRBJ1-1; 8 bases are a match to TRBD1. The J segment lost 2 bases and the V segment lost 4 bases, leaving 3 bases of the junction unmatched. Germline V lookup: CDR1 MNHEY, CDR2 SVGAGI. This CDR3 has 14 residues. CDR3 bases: TGTGCCAGCAGTTTTGGACAGGGAAACACTGAAGCTTTCTTT. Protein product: CASSFGQGNTEAFF.

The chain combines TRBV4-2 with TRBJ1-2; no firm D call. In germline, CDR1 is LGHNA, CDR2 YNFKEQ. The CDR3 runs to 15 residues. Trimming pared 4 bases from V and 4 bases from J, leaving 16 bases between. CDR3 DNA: TGTGCCAGCAGCCCTAGGACTGCTTCCCCCTATGGCTACACCTTC. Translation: CASSPRTASPYGYTF.

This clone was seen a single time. The CDR3 protein is CASSLGAGYYEQYF. The CDR3 nucleotides read TGTGCCAGCAGCTTGGGGGCGGGGTACTACGAGCAGTACTTC. The chain is built from TRBV5-6 and TRBJ2-7, with D possibly matching TRBD2 (6 bases). Trimming left V 0 bases short and J 3 bases short, with 10 bases between. The germline gives CDR1 SGHDT, CDR2 YYEEEE. The CDR3 has 14 amino acids.

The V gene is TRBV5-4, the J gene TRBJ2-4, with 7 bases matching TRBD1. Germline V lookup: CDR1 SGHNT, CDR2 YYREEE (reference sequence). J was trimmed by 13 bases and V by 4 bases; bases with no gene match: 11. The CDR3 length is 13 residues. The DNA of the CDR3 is TGTGCCAGCAGCGGCCTGACAGGGTCGGAACAGTACTTC. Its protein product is CASSGLTGSEQYF. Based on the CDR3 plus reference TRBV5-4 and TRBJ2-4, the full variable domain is ETGVTQSPTHLIKTRGQQVTLRCSSQSGHNTVSWYQQALGQGPQFIFQYYREEENGRGNFPPRFSGLQFPNYSSELNVNALELDDSALYLCASSGLTGSEQYFGAGTRLSVL.

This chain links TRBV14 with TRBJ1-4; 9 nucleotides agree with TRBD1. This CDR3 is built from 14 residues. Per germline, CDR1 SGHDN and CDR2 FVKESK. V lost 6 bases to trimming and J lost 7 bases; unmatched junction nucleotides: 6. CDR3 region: CASSRQGEGEKLFF. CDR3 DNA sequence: TGTGCCAGCAGTCGACAGGGGGAAGGTGAAAAACTGTTTTTT.

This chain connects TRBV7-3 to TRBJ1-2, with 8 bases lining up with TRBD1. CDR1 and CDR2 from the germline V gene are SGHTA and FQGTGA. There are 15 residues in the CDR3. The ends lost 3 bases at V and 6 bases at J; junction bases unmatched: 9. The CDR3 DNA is TGTGCCAGCAGCTTGTCTGGTCAGGGGGCCGATGGCTACACCTTC. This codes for CASSLSGQGADGYTF.

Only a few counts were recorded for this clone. The CDR3 protein is CAWSYRGEKNTEAFF. CDR3 nucleotides: TGTGCCTGGAGTTATCGGGGGGAGAAGAACACTGAAGCTTTCTTT. The genes are TRBV30 and TRBJ1-1; a possible D gene is TRBD1 (5 bases). The CDR3 consists of 15 residues. Germline V CDR1 and CDR2: GTSNPN, SVGIG (reference sequence). V shed 2 bases and J shed 1 base, with 14 bases lying between them.

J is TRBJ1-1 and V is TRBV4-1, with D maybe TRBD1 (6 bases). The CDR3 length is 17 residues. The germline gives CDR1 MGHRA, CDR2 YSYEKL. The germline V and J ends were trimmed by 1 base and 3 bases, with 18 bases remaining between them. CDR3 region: CASSQGAPFRGDTEAFF. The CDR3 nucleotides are TGCGCCAGCAGCCAAGGGGCTCCATTCAGGGGTGACACTGAAGCTTTCTTT.